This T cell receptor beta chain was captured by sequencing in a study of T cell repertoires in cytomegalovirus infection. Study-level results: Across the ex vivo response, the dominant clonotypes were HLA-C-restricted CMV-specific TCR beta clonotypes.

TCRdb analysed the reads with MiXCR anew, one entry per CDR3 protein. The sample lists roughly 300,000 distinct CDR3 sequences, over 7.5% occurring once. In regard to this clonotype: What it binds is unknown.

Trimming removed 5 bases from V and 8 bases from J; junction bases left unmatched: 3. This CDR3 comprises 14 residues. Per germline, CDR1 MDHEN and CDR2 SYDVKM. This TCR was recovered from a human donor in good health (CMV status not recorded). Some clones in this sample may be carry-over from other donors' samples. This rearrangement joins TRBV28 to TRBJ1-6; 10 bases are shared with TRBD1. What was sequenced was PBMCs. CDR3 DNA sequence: TGTGCCAGCAGTCCGGGACAGGGGTATTCACCCCTCCACTTT. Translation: CASSPGQGYSPLHF.